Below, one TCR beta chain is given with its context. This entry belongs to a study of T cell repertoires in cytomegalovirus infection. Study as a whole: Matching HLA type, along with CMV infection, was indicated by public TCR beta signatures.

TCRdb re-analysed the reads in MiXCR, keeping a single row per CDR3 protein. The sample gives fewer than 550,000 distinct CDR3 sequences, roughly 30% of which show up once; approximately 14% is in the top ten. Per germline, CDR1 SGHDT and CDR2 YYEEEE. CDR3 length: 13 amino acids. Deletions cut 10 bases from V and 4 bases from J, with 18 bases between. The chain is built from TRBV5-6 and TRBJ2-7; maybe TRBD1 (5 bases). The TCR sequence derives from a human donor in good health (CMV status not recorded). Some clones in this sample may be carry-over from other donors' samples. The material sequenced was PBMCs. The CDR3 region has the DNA TGTGCCTCCCACTTAGGCAGGGCATACGAGCAGTACTTC. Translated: CASHLGRAYEQYF.